These 27 T cell receptor beta chains originate from one sample sequenced in a study of cytomegalovirus exposure and HLA in healthy donors. Primers included in the PCR were 60 Vbeta and 13 Jbeta primers. Clones were read by immunoSEQ multiplex PCR, and TCRdb kept only the in-frame ones, dropping some. The sample lists roughly 120,000 clones, around 8.5% occurring once. The sample taken for sequencing was PBMCs. The receptors shown here come from a man between 35 and 55 years old in good health and CMV-seronegative.

The table lists this clone with a few counts. The V and J genes are TRBV10-3 and TRBJ2-2; TRBD2 is a possible D gene (5 bases). The germline V gene encodes CDR1 ENHRY and CDR2 SYGVKD. V was cut by 4 bases and J by 4 bases, with 16 bases left in between. The CDR3 consists of 16 residues. The CDR3 protein is CAISGLASRGTGELFF. As DNA, the CDR3 is TGTGCCATCAGTGGGCTAGCTTCCCGGGGCACCGGGGAGCTGTTTTTT.

The chain has TRBV5-4 and TRBJ1-1; D gene ambiguous. The V end lost 0 bases, the J end lost 4 bases, and 7 bases lay between the germline ends. Looked up from germline, CDR1 is SGHNT and CDR2 is YYREEE (reference sequence). The CDR3 spans 13 residues. CDR3 DNA: TGTGCCAGCAGCTTGGGTGGTAGCACTGAAGCTTTCTTT. Its protein is CASSLGGSTEAFF.

This clone occurred a few times. This chain connects TRBV7-7 to TRBJ1-1; 7 nucleotides align to TRBD1. CDR1 and CDR2 (germline): SSHAT, FNYEAQ (reference sequence). This CDR3 has 14 amino acids. V lost 5 bases, J lost 4 bases, and 7 bases stayed unmatched. CDR3 loop: CASSPVQGTTEAFF. Here the CDR3 DNA reads TGTGCCAGCAGCCCGGTACAGGGGACCACTGAAGCTTTCTTT.

This clone was seen a handful of times. One end of the junction does not line up with germline, which may come from a read error. V usage is TRBV11-3 and J usage is TRBJ2-1; unclear D gene. The CDR3 spans 11 residues. CDR1 is SGHNT, CDR2 YENEEA, per germline. The CDR3 region is CASSSNNEQFF. DNA of the CDR3: TGTGCCAGCAGCTCCAACAATGAGCAGTTCTTC. The full variable domain, its missing parts supplied by reference TRBV11-3 and TRBJ2-1, is EAGVVQSPRYKIIEKKQPVAFWCNPISGHNTLYWYLQNLGQGPELLIRYENEEAVDDSQLPKDRFSAERLKGVDSTLKIQPAELGDSAVYLCASSSNNEQFFGPGTRLTVL.

This chain uses TRBV6-1 with TRBJ1-5; 7 positions agree with TRBD1. The CDR3 has 15 amino acids. V lost 5 bases, J lost 6 bases, and 10 bases stayed unmatched. CDR1 and CDR2 from the germline V gene are MNHNS and SASEGT. CDR3 sequence: CASSQTTGSAQPQHF. The CDR3 DNA is TGTGCCAGCAGTCAAACGACAGGGTCGGCTCAGCCCCAGCATTTT.

The chain is built from TRBV2 and TRBJ1-5; TRBD1 matches 8 bases. Losses at the gene ends were 11 bases for V and 0 bases for J; bases not matched to a gene: 6. In germline, CDR1 is SNHLY, CDR2 FYNNEI. The CDR3 extends over 14 amino acids. For the CDR3, the DNA is TGTGCCGCTACGACAGGGGCTAGCAATCAGCCCCAGCATTTT. Translation gives CAATTGASNQPQHF.

This clone was observed a handful of times. The chain uses TRBV6-1 and TRBJ2-7; 8 bases match TRBD1. Germline values: CDR1 MNHNS, CDR2 SASEGT. The trim removed 10 bases at V and 6 bases at J, leaving 8 bases unmatched. The CDR3 totals 12 residues. CDR3 coding DNA: TGTGCCACCTGTAGGACAGGGCCCGAGCAGTACTTC. It is translated as CATCRTGPEQYF.

DNA for the CDR3: TGTGCCAGCAGTTTATGGGGAGGACAGGGCGAGGGCTATGGCTACACCTTC. This translates into CASSLWGGQGEGYGYTF. The chain links TRBV27 to TRBJ1-2, with 8 nucleotides matching TRBD1. V shed 1 base and J 4 bases; nucleotides not matched to a gene: 11. The CDR3 has 17 residues. Per germline, CDR1 MNHEY and CDR2 SMNVEV (reference sequence).

This clone turned up a few times. This chain links TRBV7-3 with TRBJ1-4; D ambiguous. The V end was cut by 0 bases, the J end by 6 bases, with 14 bases between. Germline V CDR1 and CDR2: SGHTA, FQGTGA. The CDR3 sequence is 16 residues long. CDR3 nucleotide sequence: TGTGCCAGCAGCTTAACTGGGCCGACACCGGATGAAAAACTGTTTTTT. Its protein is CASSLTGPTPDEKLFF.

This clone was counted only a few times. The chain is built from TRBV28 and TRBJ1-5; 10 bases match TRBD1. The junction had 6 bases not matched to a gene; V was cut back by 6 bases and J by 7 bases. This CDR3 region has 14 residues. Germline CDR1 is MDHEN and CDR2 is SYDVKM. The CDR3 DNA reads as TGTGCCAGCAGCTCGACAGGGGGCAGGCAGCCCCAGCATTTT. This encodes CASSSTGGRQPQHF.

The chain joins TRBV7-2 to TRBJ1-1; weak D call: TRBD1 (6 bases). The CDR3 covers 13 residues. The germline gives CDR1 SGHTA, CDR2 FQGNSA. With 5 bases removed from V and 1 base from J, the gap between germline ends came to 8 bases. CDR3 DNA: TGTGCCAGCAGCCCGACAGGGAACACTGAAGCTTTCTTT. Its protein product is CASSPTGNTEAFF.

This chain connects TRBV5-1 to TRBJ2-2; weak D call: TRBD1 (6 bases). Germline values: CDR1 SGHRS, CDR2 YFSETQ. V was trimmed by 1 base and J by 1 base, leaving 8 bases between them. This CDR3 contains 15 residues. The CDR3 DNA reads as TGCGCCAGCAGCTTGCCGGGACAGAACACCGGGGAGCTGTTTTTT. As protein: CASSLPGQNTGELFF.

This clone was seen a handful of times. The V gene is TRBV6-5, the J gene TRBJ2-7; D uncertain. The CDR3 contains 16 residues. CDR1 and CDR2 (germline): MNHEY, SVGAGI. Trimming cost V 0 bases and J 0 bases, with 12 bases left between them. CDR3 region: CASSYSIPESSYEQYF. CDR3 DNA sequence: TGTGCCAGCAGTTACTCGATCCCCGAGAGCTCCTACGAGCAGTACTTC.

The V gene is TRBV6-1, the J gene TRBJ1-2; 7 nucleotides align to TRBD1. Germline CDR1 MNHNS, CDR2 SASEGT. The J segment lost 4 bases and the V segment lost 3 bases, leaving 11 bases of the junction unmatched. This CDR3 has 16 residues. CDR3 sequence reads: CASSDISRWDSYGYTF. The CDR3 DNA is TGTGCCAGCAGTGATATCTCCCGATGGGACAGCTATGGCTACACCTTC.

This clone appeared a few times. The rearrangement links TRBV19 to TRBJ2-5; TRBD1 agrees at 11 bases. CDR3 length: 13 residues. Germline V gene data show CDR1 as LNHDA and CDR2 as SQIVND (reference sequence). With 7 bases clipped from V and 5 bases from J, the junction kept 3 bases outside the gene matches. The CDR3 region has the DNA TGTGCCAGTAAGGGACAGGGGGTCGAGACCCAGTACTTC. This codes for CASKGQGVETQYF.

CDR3 in DNA: TGTGCCAGCAGCTTAGAGGGGACACGGTCCTCTGGAAACACCATATATTTT. It encodes CASSLEGTRSSGNTIYF. The chain carries TRBV7-2 and TRBJ1-3; D may be TRBD1 (6 bases). The V gene's germline CDR1 is SGHTA and CDR2 FQGNSA. V lost 1 base and J lost 0, with 13 bases in between. This CDR3 is built from 17 residues.

The chain links TRBV28 to TRBJ2-6; 7 bases match TRBD1. The CDR3 totals 16 residues. The V segment lost 6 bases and the J segment 0 bases; nucleotides outside the gene matches: 5. The germline CDR1 and CDR2 sequences are MDHEN and SYDVKM. CDR3 sequence (DNA): TGTGCCAGCAGGCTCCGACAGGGCTCTGGGGCCAACGTCCTGACTTTC. Amino acids: CASRLRQGSGANVLTF.

The count of this clone is one. Compared with germline, one end of the junction differs, possibly owing to a read error. The chain is built from TRBV6-1 and TRBJ1-5, with unresolved D. Germline loops: CDR1 MNHNS, CDR2 SASEGT. The CDR3 is made up of 15 amino acids. CDR3 sequence reads: CASSEGLNSNQPQHF. CDR3 in DNA: TGTGCCAGCAGTGAAGGGTTAAATAGCAACCAGCCCCAGCATTTT.

In this sample, this clone turned up a few times. The chain combines TRBV5-6 with TRBJ2-3; D may be TRBD1 (6 bases). V lost 4 bases and J lost 2, with 17 bases in between. The CDR3 totals 16 residues. The germline CDR1 and CDR2 sequences are SGHDT and YYEEEE. The CDR3 loop reads CASSVVVGGNTDTQYF. CDR3 in DNA: TGTGCCAGCAGCGTTGTGGTAGGGGGTAACACAGATACGCAGTATTTT.

This clone showed up just a few times. The chain has TRBV7-9 and TRBJ2-1; tentatively, D is TRBD2 (5 bases). The germline V gene has CDR1 SEHNR and CDR2 FQNEAQ (reference sequence). The CDR3 runs 17 residues. V was clipped by 4 bases and J by 0 bases, with 16 bases between them. In DNA, the CDR3 is TGTGCCAGCAGCTCCAGCGGTCTATCTAGCTCCTACAATGAGCAGTTCTTC. This sequence encodes CASSSSGLSSSYNEQFF. Full variable domain (remainder filled in from reference TRBV7-9 and TRBJ2-1): DTGVSQNPRHKITKRGQNVTFRCDPISEHNRLYWYRQTLGQGPEFLTYFQNEAQLEKSRLLSDRFSAERPKGSFSTLEIQRTEQGDSAMYLCASSSSGLSSSYNEQFFGPGTRLTVL.

In this sample, this clone turned up a few times. V usage is TRBV6-6 and J usage is TRBJ1-3; no clear D gene. The CDR3 consists of 11 residues. Germline V gene data show CDR1 as MNHNY and CDR2 as SVGAGI (reference sequence). Trimming left V 6 bases short and J 12 bases short, with 12 bases between. The CDR3 DNA reads as TGTGCCAGCAGCCGTCGGGTGGGCATATATTTT. Protein: CASSRRVGIYF.

This clone was seen a few times. This chain joins TRBV7-2 and TRBJ2-6; 7 bases align to TRBD1. CDR3 length equals 17 residues. Germline V CDR1 and CDR2: SGHTA, FQGNSA. J was trimmed by 1 base and V by 5 bases; bases with no gene match: 8. This chain's CDR3 is CASSPQGGVSGANVLTF. In DNA, the CDR3 is TGTGCCAGCAGCCCCCAAGGGGGCGTATCTGGGGCCAACGTCCTGACTTTC.

This clone has a handful of counts. J is TRBJ2-3 and V is TRBV9; 7 nucleotides align to TRBD2. In germline, CDR1 is SGDLS, CDR2 YYNGEE. The CDR3 is 16 amino acids. Trimming at V came to 0 bases and at J to 2 bases, leaving 6 bases not matched to a gene. This CDR3 is CASSVDGGGATDTQYF. In DNA, the CDR3 is TGTGCCAGCAGCGTAGACGGCGGGGGAGCCACAGATACGCAGTATTTT.

This clone was recorded a few times. The genes are TRBV6-5 and TRBJ1-2, with no clear D. The germline V gene encodes CDR1 MNHEY and CDR2 SVGAGI. Trimming cost V 2 bases and J 7 bases, with 8 bases left between them. The CDR3 extends over 12 amino acids. CDR3: CASSYDGIGYTF. DNA for the CDR3: TGTGCCAGCAGTTACGACGGGATTGGCTACACCTTC.

The chain couples TRBV7-6 to TRBJ2-3, with TRBD2 matching over 9 bases. The CDR3 runs 14 residues. V lost 2 bases, J lost 5 bases, and 2 bases stayed unmatched. Germline V gives CDR1 SGHVS, CDR2 FNYEAQ. The CDR3 DNA is TGTGCCAGCAGCTTAAGCGGGGGGAGAGATACGCAGTATTTT. Amino acids: CASSLSGGRDTQYF.

This clone occurred a few times. The chain has TRBV25-1 and TRBJ2-7; D not resolved. The CDR3 has 12 residues. V shed 5 bases and J shed 2 bases, with 7 bases lying between them. Germline lookup yields CDR1 MGHDK and CDR2 SYGVNS. This CDR3 reads CASSPSAYEQYF. The CDR3 nucleotides are TGTGCCAGCAGTCCTTCGGCCTACGAGCAGTACTTC.

The chain combines TRBV11-2 with TRBJ1-1; D is unclear. The CDR3 sequence is 15 residues long. Trimming shortened V by 0 bases and J by 2 bases, and 10 bases separated the two germline ends. Germline CDR1 reads SGHAT; CDR2 reads FQNNGV. In DNA, the CDR3 is TGTGCCAGCAGCTTAGATGCCGCAGGCAACACTGAAGCTTTCTTT. Translation gives CASSLDAAGNTEAFF.